This T cell receptor beta chain was identified in a study of CD8 T cells in ankylosing spondylitis. Germline assignment: CDR1 SGHTA and CDR2 FQGNSA. V shed 5 bases, J shed 7 bases, and the junction held 10 bases outside the gene matches. The CDR3 extends over 15 amino acids. Quantitative molecular-barcoded 5'-RACE generated the TCR beta libraries. TCRdb re-called the 5' RACE reads through MiXCR, storing one row per CDR3 protein. Of 220,000 or so distinct CDR3 sequences in the sample, roughly 10% were seen once. This clonotype appeared many times. Its antigen remains unidentified. The study's findings and limits: Both synovial fluid and blood in reactive arthritis had previously been reported to carry some motif variants.

The sample consisted of blood, either unsorted or a sorted T cell fraction (not recorded which). This TCR was sampled from a male donor with ankylosing spondylitis or in good health (not recorded which). The chain uses TRBV7-2 and TRBJ2-1, with 8 nucleotides matching TRBD2. As DNA, the CDR3 is TGTGCCAGCAGCCGAGGGGCTAGCGGGCAGAATGAGCAGTTCTTC. As protein: CASSRGASGQNEQFF.